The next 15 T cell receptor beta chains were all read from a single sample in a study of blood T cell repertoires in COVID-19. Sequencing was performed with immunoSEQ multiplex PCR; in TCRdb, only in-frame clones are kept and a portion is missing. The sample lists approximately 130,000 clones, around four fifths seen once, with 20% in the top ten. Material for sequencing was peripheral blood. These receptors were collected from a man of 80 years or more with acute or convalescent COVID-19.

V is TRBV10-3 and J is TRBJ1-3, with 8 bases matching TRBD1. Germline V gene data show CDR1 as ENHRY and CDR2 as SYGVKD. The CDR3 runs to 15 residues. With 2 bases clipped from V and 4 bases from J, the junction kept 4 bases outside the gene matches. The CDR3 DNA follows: TGTGCCATCAGTGAGGTCTCAGGGGGCGGAAACACCATATATTTT. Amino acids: CAISEVSGGGNTIYF.

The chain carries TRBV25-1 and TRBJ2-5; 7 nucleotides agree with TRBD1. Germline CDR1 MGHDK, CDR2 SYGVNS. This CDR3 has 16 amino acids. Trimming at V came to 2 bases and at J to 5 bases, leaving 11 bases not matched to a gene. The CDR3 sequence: CASSEEFGLQGETQYF. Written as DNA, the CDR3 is TGTGCCAGCAGTGAAGAGTTTGGTCTACAGGGGGAGACCCAGTACTTC.

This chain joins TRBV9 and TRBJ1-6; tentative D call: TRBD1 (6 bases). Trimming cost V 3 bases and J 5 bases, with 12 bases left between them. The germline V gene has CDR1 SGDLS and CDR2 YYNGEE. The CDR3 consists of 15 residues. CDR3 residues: CASSEGGFDNSPLHF. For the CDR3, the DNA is TGTGCCAGCAGCGAGGGGGGGTTTGATAATTCACCCCTCCACTTT. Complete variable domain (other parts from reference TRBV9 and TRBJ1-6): DSGVTQTPKHLITATGQRVTLRCSPRSGDLSVYWYQQSLDQGLQFLIQYYNGEERAKGNILERFSAQQFPDLHSELNLSSLELGDSALYFCASSEGGFDNSPLHFGNGTRLTVT.

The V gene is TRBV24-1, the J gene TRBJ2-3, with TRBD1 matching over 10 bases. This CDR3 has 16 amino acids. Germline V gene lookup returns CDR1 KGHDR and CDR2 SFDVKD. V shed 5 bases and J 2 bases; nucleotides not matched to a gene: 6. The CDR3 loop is CATSGLGTGDTDTQYF. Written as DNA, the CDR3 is TGTGCCACCAGTGGTCTCGGGACAGGGGACACAGATACGCAGTATTTT.

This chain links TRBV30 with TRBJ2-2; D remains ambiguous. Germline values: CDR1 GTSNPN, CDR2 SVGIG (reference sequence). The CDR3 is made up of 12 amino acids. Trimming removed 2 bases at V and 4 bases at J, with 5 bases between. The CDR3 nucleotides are TGTGCCTGGAGTCGTTCCACCGGGGAGCTGTTTTTT. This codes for CAWSRSTGELFF.

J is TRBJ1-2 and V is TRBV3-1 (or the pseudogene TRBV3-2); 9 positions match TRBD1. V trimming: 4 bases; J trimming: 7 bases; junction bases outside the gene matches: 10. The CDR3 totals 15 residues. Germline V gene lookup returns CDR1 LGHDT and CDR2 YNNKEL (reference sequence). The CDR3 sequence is CASSLRTGGASGYTF. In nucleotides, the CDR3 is TGTGCCAGCAGCCTGAGAACAGGGGGCGCCTCTGGCTACACCTTC.

CDR3 coding DNA: TGTGCCAGAAGCACCCGGGACAGGGATGTCGTTGGCAATCAGCCCCAGCATTTT. Its protein is CARSTRDRDVVGNQPQHF. This chain uses TRBV5-3 with TRBJ1-5; TRBD1 aligns across 9 bases. TRBV5-3 is known as an ORF, though its function is uncertain. Trimming took 4 bases from V and 2 from J; bases not matched to a gene: 13. CDR3 length equals 18 residues.

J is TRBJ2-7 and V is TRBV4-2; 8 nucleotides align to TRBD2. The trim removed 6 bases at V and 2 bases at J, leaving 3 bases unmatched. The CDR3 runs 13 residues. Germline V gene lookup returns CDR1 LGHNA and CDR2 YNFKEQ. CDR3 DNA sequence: TGTGCCAGCAGTAGCGGGGAGACCTACGAGCAGTACTTC. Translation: CASSSGETYEQYF.

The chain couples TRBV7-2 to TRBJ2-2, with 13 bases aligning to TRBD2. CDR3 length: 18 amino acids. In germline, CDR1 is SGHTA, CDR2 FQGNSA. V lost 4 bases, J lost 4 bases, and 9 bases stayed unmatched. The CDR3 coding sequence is TGTGCCAGCAGCTCCACCCGGACTAGCGGGGGCTTCACCGGGGAGCTGTTTTTT. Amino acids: CASSSTRTSGGFTGELFF.

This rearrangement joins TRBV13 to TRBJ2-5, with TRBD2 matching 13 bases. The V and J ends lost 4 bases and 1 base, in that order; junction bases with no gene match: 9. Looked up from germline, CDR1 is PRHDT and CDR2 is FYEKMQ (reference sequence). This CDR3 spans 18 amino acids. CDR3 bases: TGTGCCAGCAGCTCCCCCGCCGGGACTAGCGGGGCCCAAGAGACCCAGTACTTC. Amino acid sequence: CASSSPAGTSGAQETQYF.

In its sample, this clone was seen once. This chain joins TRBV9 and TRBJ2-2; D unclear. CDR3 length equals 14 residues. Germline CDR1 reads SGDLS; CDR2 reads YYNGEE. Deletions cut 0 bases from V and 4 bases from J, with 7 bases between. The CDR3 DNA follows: TGTGCCAGCAGCGTAGGTCCGTCCACCGGGGAGCTGTTTTTT. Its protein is CASSVGPSTGELFF.

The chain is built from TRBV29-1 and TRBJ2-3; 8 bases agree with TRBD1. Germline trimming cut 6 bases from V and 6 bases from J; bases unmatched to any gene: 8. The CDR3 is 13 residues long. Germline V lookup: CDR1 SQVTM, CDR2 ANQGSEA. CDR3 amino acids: CSVGQGSRDTQYF. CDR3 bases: TGCAGCGTCGGACAGGGTAGTAGGGATACGCAGTATTTT.

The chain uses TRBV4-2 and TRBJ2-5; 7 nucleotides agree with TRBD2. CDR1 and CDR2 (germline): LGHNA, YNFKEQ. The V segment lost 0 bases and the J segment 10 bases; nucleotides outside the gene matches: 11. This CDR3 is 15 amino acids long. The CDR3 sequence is CASSQDQGSGEGQYF. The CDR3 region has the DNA TGTGCCAGCAGCCAAGATCAAGGGAGCGGGGAGGGCCAGTACTTC.

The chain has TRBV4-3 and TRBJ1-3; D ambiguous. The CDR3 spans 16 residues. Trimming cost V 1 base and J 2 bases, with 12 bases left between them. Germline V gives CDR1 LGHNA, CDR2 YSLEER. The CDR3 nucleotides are TGCGCCAGCAGCCAAGGAACAGTTGCTGCTGGAAACACCATATATTTT. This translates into CASSQGTVAAGNTIYF.

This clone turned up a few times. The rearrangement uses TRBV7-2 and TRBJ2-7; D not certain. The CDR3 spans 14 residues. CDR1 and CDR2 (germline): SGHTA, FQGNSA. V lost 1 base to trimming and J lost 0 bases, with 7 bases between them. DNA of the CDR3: TGTGCCAGCAGCTTAGAATCTAGCTCCTACGAGCAGTACTTC. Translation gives CASSLESSSYEQYF.